The clone carrying this T cell receptor (beta chain) occurred a few times. What it recognizes is unknown. This entry comes from a study of cytomegalovirus exposure and HLA in healthy donors. Whole-study context: Assignment to the Caucasian-associated ancestry cluster applied to over 70% of the approximately 360 genotyped donors.

Primers: 60 Vbeta forward and 13 Jbeta reverse. The method was immunoSEQ multiplex PCR; TCRdb's version includes in-frame clones alone and lacks a portion of them. The sample lists over 150,000 clones, around 79% occurring once. Germline lookup yields CDR1 SGHTA and CDR2 FQGNSA. The CDR3 is 16 residues long. The V segment lost 1 base and the J segment 9 bases; nucleotides outside the gene matches: 9. General study results and limits: The authors confirmed in vitro that three CMV-associated chains were specific for CMV antigens. The classifier, whose performance was assessed in both the original and validation cohorts, reportedly diagnosed cytomegalovirus status with high specificity and sensitivity.

When sampled, the donors appeared nominally healthy, though they likely had unrecorded immune exposures. The sequencing input was PBMCs. This clonotype was obtained from a young man in good health and CMV-seropositive. The chain uses TRBV7-2 and TRBJ2-1, with 10 positions matching TRBD2. CDR3 in amino acids: CASSLVEIAGGGEQFF. CDR3 sequence (DNA): TGTGCCAGCAGCTTAGTGGAGATAGCGGGGGGAGGTGAGCAGTTCTTC.